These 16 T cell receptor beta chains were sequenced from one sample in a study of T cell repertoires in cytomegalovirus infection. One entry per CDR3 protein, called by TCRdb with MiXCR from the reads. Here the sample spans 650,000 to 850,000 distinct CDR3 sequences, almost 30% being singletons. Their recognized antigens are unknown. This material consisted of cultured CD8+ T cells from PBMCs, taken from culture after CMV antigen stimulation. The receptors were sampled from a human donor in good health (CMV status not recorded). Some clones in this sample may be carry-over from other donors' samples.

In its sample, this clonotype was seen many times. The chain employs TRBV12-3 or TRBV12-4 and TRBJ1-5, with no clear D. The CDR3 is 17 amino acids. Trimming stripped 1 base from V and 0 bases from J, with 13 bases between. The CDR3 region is CASSLGSRLISNQPQHF. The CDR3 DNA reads TGTGCCAGCAGTTTAGGAAGCCGGCTGATTAGCAATCAGCCCCAGCATTTT.

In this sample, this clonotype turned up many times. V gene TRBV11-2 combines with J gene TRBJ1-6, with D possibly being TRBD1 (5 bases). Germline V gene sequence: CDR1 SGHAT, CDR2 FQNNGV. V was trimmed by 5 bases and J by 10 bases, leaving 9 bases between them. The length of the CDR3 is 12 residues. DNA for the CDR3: TGTGCCAGCAGCCCTGGGGACTCACCCCTCCACTTT. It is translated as CASSPGDSPLHF.

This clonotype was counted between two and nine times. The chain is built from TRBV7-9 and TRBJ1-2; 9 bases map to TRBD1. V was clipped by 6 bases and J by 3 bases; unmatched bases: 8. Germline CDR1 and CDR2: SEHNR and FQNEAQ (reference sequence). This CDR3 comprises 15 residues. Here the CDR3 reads CASSNSRDRDYGYTF. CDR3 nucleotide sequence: TGTGCCAGCAGTAATTCCCGGGACAGGGACTATGGCTACACCTTC.

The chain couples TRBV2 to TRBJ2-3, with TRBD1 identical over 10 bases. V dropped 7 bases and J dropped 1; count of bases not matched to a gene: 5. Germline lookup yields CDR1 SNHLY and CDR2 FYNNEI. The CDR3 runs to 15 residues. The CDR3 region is CASNEGTGGTDTQYF. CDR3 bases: TGTGCCAGCAACGAAGGGACAGGGGGCACAGATACGCAGTATTTT.

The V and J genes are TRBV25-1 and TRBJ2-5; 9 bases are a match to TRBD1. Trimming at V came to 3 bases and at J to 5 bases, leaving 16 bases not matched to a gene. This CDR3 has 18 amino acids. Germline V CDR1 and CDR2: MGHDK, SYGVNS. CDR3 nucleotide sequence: TGTGCCAGCAGTGAGGAACCGGGACAGGGACCTACCCCCGAGACCCAGTACTTC. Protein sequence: CASSEEPGQGPTPETQYF.

The CDR3 sequence is CASSERGAGGEKLFF. CDR3 bases: TGTGCCAGCAGTGAGCGAGGGGCAGGGGGTGAAAAACTGTTTTTT. The chain links TRBV6-1 to TRBJ1-4; 7 bases line up with TRBD1. V gave up 3 bases and J gave up 7 bases; unmatched junction bases: 8. Germline assignment: CDR1 MNHNS and CDR2 SASEGT. The CDR3 length is 15 residues.

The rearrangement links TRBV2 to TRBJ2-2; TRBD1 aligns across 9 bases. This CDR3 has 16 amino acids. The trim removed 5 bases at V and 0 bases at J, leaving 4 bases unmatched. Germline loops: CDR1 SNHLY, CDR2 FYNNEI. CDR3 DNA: TGTGCCAGCAGTTGGGACAGGGAAACGAACACCGGGGAGCTGTTTTTT. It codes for CASSWDRETNTGELFF.

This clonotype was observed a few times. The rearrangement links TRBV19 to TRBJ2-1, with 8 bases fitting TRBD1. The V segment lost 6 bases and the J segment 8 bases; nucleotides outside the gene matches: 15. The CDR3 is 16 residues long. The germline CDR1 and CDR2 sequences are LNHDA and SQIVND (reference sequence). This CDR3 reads CASSRRPGQVVHEQFF. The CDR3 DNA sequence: TGTGCCAGTAGCAGACGACCGGGACAGGTGGTCCATGAGCAGTTCTTC.

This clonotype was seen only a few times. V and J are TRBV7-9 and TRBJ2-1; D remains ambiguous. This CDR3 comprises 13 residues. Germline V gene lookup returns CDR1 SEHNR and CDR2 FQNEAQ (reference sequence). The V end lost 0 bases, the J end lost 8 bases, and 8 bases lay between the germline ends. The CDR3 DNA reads TGTGCCAGCAGCTTAGCGCAAGCCTATGAGCAGTTCTTC. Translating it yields CASSLAQAYEQFF.

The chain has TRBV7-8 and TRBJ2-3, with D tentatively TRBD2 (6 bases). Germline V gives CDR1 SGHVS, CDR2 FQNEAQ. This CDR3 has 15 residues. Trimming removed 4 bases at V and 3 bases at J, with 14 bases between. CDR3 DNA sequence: TGTGCCAGCAGCTGGAGTGGGGGGTTAACAGATACGCAGTATTTT. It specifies CASSWSGGLTDTQYF.

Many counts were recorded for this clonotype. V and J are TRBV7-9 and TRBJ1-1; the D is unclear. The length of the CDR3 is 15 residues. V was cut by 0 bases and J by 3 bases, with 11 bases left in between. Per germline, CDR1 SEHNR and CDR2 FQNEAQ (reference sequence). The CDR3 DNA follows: TGTGCCAGCAGCTTAGCAACTCAGGTGGACACTGAAGCTTTCTTT. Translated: CASSLATQVDTEAFF.

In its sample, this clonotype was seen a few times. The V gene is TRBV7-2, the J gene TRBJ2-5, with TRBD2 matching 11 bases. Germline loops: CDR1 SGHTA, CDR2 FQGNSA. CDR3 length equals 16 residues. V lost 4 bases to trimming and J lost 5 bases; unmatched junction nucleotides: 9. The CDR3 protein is CASSSLAGGSRETQYF. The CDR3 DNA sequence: TGTGCCAGCAGCTCTCTAGCGGGGGGTAGTCGGGAGACCCAGTACTTC. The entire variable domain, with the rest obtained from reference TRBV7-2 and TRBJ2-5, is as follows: GAGVSQSPSNKVTEKGKDVELRCDPISGHTALYWYRQSLGQGLEFLIYFQGNSAPDKSGLPSDRFSAERTGGSVSTLTIQRTQQEDSAVYLCASSSLAGGSRETQYFGPGTRLLVL.

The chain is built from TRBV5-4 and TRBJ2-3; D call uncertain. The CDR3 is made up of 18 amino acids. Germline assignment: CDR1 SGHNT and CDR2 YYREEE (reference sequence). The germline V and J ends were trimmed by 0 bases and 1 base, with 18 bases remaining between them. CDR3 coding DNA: TGTGCCAGCAGCTTGGACGGATTTTTGAGGAAGGGCACAGATACGCAGTATTTT. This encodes CASSLDGFLRKGTDTQYF.

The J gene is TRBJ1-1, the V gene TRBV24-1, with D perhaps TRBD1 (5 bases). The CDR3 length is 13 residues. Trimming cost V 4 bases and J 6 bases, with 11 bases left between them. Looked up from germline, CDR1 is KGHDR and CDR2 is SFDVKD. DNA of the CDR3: TGTGCCACCAGTGACTCAACAGGAGCTGAAGCTTTCTTT. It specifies CATSDSTGAEAFF.

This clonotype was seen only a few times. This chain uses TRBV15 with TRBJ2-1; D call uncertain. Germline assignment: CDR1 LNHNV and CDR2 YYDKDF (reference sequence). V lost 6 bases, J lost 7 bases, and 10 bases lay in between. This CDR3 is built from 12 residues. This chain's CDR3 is CATRNTWNEQFF. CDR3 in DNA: TGTGCCACCAGGAATACTTGGAATGAGCAGTTCTTC.

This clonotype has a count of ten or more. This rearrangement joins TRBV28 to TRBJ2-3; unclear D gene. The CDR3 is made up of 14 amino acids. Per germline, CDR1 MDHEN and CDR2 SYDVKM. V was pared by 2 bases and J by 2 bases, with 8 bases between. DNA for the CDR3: TGTGCCAGCAGTTTAGGCAGATACACAGATACGCAGTATTTT. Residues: CASSLGRYTDTQYF.